This T cell receptor beta chain was found in a study of early T cells in non-severe SARS-CoV-2 infection. Across the study: It was bulk RNA from unsorted whole blood that was sequenced, and the chains were unpaired. General study points: Anti-spike CD8 responses were favored by VDJdb matching, which missed private and CD4 specificities.

This clonotype has ten or more counts. The antigen is undetermined. Each single cDNA molecule received a unique molecular identifier. TCRdb ran MiXCR on the 5' RACE reads and lists one entry per CDR3 protein. The data hold about 26,000 distinct CDR3 sequences, with about 4.8% observed a single time. The sample consisted of whole blood. The receptor was isolated from an adult who was a healthcare worker with PCR-confirmed SARS-CoV-2 infection or an uninfected control (not recorded which).

The CDR3 DNA is TGTGCCAGCAGTTTCGGTATAAAGACCCAGTACTTC. Translating it yields CASSFGIKTQYF. The chain joins TRBV28 to TRBJ2-5, with D uncertain. Trimming shortened V by 3 bases and J by 6 bases, and 8 bases separated the two germline ends. Germline V gene data show CDR1 as MDHEN and CDR2 as SYDVKM. The CDR3 sequence is 12 residues long. Looking up the rest from reference TRBV28 and TRBJ2-5 gives the full variable domain: DVKVTQSSRYLVKRTGEKVFLECVQDMDHENMFWYRQDPGLGLRLIYFSYDVKMKEKGDIPEGYSVSREKKERFSLILESASTNQTSMYLCASSFGIKTQYFGPGTRLLVL.